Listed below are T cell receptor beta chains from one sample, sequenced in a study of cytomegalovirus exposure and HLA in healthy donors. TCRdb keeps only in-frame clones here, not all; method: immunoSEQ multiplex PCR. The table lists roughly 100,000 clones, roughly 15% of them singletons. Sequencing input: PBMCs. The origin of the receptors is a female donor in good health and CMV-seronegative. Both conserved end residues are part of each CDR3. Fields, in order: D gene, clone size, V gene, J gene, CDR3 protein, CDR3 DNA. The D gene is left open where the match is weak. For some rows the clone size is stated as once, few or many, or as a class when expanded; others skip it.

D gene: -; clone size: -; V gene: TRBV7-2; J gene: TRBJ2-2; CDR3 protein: CASRAGGANTGELFF; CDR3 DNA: TGTGCCAGCAGGGCCGGGGGAGCTAACACCGGGGAGCTGTTTTTT
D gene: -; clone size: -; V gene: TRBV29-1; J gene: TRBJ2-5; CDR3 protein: CSVWGRLGETQYF; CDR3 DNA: TGCAGCGTGTGGGGGAGGCTGGGAGAGACCCAGTACTTC
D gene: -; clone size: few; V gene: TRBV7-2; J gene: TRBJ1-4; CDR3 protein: CASSLVSPGEKLFF; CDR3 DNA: TGTGCCAGCAGCTTAGTTTCCCCCGGGGAAAAACTGTTTTTT
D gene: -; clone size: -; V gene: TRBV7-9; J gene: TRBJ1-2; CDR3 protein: CASSLAGTAGYTF; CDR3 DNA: TGTGCCAGCAGCTTAGCGGGCACGGCTGGCTACACCTTC
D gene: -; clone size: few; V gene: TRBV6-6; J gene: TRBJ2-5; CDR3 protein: CASSYSTNWETQYF; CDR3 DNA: TGTGCCAGCAGTTACTCTACGAACTGGGAGACCCAGTACTTC
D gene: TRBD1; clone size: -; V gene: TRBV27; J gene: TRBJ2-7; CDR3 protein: CASSWGTGPSYEQYF; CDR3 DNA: TGTGCCAGCAGTTGGGGGACAGGCCCATCTTACGAGCAGTACTTC
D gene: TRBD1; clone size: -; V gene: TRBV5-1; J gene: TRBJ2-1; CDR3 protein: CASKTPGTGWGNEQFF; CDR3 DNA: TGCGCCAGCAAAACTCCCGGGACAGGGTGGGGCAATGAGCAGTTCTTC
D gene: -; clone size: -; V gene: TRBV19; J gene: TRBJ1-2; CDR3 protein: CAPTIYTF; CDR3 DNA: TGTGCCCCTACTATTTACACCTTC
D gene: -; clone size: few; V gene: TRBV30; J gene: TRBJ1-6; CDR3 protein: CAWSASREALVPLHF; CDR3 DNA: TGTGCCTGGAGTGCGTCAAGGGAGGCCCTCGTCCCCCTCCACTTT
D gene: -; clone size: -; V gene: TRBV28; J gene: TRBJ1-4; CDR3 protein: CASSLGPVVGKLFF; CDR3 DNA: TGTGCCAGCAGTTTGGGCCCCGTGGTAGGAAAACTGTTTTTT
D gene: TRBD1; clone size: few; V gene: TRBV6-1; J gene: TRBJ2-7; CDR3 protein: CASSDPAGGWEQYF; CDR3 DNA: TGTGCCAGCAGTGATCCGGCAGGGGGATGGGAGCAGTACTTC
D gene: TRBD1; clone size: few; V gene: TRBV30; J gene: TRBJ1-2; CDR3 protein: CAWSVPGTGNFNYGYTF; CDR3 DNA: TGTGCCTGGAGTGTACCGGGGACAGGGAATTTTAATTATGGCTACACCTTC
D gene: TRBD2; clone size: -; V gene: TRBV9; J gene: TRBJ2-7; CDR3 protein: CASSVGSGRTYEQYF; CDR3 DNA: TGTGCCAGCAGCGTAGGTAGCGGGAGGACCTACGAGCAGTACTTC
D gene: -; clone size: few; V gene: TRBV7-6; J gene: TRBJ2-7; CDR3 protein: CASSSRLTGSYEQYF; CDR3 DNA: TGTGCCAGCAGCTCCCGCCTGACAGGAAGCTACGAGCAGTACTTC
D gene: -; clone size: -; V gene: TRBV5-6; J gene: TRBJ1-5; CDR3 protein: CASSSGWNQPQHF; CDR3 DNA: TGTGCCAGCAGCTCAGGGTGGAATCAGCCCCAGCATTTT
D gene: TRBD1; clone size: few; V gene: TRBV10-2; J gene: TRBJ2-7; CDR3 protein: CASVPGQGYEQYF; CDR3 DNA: TGCGCCAGCGTCCCGGGACAGGGTTACGAGCAGTACTTC
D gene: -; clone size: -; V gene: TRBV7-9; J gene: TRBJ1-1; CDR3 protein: CASSVIRSAEAFF; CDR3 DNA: TGTGCCAGCAGCGTAATCCGTTCGGCTGAAGCTTTCTTT
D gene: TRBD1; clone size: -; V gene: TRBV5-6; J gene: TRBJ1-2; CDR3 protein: CASSRDRGNYGYTF; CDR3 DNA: TGTGCCAGCAGCCGAGACAGGGGTAACTATGGCTACACCTTC
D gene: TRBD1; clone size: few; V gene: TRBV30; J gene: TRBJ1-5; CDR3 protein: CAHGTGDRQPQHF; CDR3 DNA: TGTGCCCACGGGACAGGGGATCGACAGCCCCAGCATTTT
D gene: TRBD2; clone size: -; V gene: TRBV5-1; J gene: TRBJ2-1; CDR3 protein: CASSLPSGNHNEQFF; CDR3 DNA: TGCGCCAGCAGCTTGCCTAGCGGGAACCACAATGAGCAGTTCTTC
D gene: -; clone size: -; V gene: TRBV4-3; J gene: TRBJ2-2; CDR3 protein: CASSQDLANTGELFF; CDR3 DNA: TGCGCCAGCAGCCAAGATCTAGCGAACACCGGGGAGCTGTTTTTT
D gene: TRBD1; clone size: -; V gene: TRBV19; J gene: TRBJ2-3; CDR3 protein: CASYRGNRVDTQYF; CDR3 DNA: TGTGCCAGCTACAGGGGGAATCGGGTAGATACGCAGTATTTT
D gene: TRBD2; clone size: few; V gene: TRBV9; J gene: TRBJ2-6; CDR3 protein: CASSVDNGKKGGSSGANVLTF; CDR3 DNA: TGTGCCAGCAGCGTAGACAATGGGAAAAAGGGCGGGAGCTCTGGGGCCAACGTCCTGACTTTC
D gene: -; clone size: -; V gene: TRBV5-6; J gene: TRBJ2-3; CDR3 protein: CASSSPSSTDTQYF; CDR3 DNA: TGTGCCAGCAGCTCCCCCTCGAGCACAGATACGCAGTATTTT
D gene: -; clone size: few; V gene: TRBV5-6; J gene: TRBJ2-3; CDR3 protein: CASSPGTGTDTQYF; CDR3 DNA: TGTGCCAGCAGCCCAGGGACTGGCACAGATACGCAGTATTTT
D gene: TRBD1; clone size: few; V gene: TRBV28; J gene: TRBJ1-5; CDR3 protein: CASSLWDRGGKNQPQHF; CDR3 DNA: TGTGCCAGCAGTTTATGGGACAGGGGGGGTAAAAATCAGCCCCAGCATTTT
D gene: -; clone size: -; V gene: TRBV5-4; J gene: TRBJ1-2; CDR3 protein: CASSYDSIYGYTF; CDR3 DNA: TGTGCCAGCAGCTACGACAGCATCTATGGCTACACCTTC
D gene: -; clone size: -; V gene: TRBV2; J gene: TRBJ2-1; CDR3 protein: CASSEKGRETYNEQFF; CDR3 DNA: TGTGCCAGCAGTGAAAAGGGGCGGGAAACCTACAATGAGCAGTTCTTC
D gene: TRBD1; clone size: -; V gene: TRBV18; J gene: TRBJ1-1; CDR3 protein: CASSLTRDRAEAFF; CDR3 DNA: TGTGCCAGCTCACTAACCCGGGACAGGGCTGAAGCTTTCTTT
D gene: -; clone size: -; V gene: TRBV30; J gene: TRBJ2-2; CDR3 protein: CAWRSPGELFF; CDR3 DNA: TGTGCCTGGAGATCTCCCGGGGAGCTGTTTTTT
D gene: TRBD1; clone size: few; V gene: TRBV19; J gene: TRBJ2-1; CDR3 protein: CASSMTGYDEQFF; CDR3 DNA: TGTGCCAGTAGTATGACAGGGTATGATGAGCAGTTCTTC
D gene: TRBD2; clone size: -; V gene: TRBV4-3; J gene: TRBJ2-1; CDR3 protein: CASSQDVAGGPLNEQFF; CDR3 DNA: TGCGCCAGCAGCCAAGATGTAGCGGGGGGCCCCCTCAATGAGCAGTTCTTC
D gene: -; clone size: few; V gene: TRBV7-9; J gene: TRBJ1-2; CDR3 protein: CASSLDRITGGSSYGYTF; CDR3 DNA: TGTGCCAGCAGCTTAGACAGGATAACGGGAGGCTCCTCTTATGGCTACACCTTC
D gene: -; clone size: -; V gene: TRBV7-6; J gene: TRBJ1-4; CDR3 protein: CASSGEGGISNEKLFF; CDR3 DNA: TGTGCCAGCAGCGGAGAAGGGGGTATATCTAATGAAAAACTGTTTTTT
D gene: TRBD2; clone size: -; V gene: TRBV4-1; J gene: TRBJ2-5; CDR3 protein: CASSHPRGAGEETQYF; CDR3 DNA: TGCGCCAGCAGCCACCCTAGAGGGGCGGGAGAAGAGACCCAGTACTTC
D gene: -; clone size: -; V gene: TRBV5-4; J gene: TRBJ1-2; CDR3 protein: CASTPDSNYGYTF; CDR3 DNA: TGTGCCAGCACCCCGGACAGCAACTATGGCTACACCTTC
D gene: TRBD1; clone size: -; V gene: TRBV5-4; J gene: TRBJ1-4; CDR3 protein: CASSSGTGPEKLFF; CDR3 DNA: TGTGCCAGCAGCTCCGGGACAGGACCTGAAAAACTGTTTTTT